This entry features one TCR beta chain sequence. The target antigen is unknown. A multiplex PCR was run with 60 Vbeta primers and 13 Jbeta primers. Assay used: immunoSEQ multiplex PCR; TCRdb lists only in-frame clones, some missing. Of 150,000 to 200,000 clones in the sample, roughly four fifths were seen once. The data were obtained in a study of cytomegalovirus exposure and HLA in healthy donors. Study-level results: A previous analysis found most TCR beta V segments productive roughly 87% or roughly 30% of the time. Reportedly, HLA-A and HLA-B alleles of most subjects were accurately predicted from TCR beta.

Germline lookup yields CDR1 MNHNY and CDR2 SVGAGI (reference sequence). The J segment lost 4 bases and the V segment lost 7 bases, leaving 12 bases of the junction unmatched. The CDR3 runs 15 residues. Sequencing used PBMCs. This receptor was identified in a female donor in good health and CMV-seronegative. The V and J genes are TRBV6-6 and TRBJ2-7; 8 bases are a match to TRBD1. CDR3 bases: TGTGCCAGCACCGCATCCGCGGACAGGGTATACGAGCAGTACTTC. It codes for CASTASADRVYEQYF.